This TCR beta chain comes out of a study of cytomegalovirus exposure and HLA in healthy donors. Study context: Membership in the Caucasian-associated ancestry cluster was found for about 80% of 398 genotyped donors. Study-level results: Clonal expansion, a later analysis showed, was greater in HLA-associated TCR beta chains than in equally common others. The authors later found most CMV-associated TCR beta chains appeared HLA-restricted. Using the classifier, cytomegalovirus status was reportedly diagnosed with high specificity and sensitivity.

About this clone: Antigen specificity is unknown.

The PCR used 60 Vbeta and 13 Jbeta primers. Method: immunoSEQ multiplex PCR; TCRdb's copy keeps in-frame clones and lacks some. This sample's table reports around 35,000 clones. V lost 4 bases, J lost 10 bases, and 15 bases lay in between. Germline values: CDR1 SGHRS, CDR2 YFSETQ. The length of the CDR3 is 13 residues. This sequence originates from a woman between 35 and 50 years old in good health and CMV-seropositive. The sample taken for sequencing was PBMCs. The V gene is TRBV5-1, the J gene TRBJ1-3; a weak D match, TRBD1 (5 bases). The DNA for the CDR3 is TGCGCCAGCAGCCCCCAAGGGGAAACGACCATATATTTT. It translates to CASSPQGETTIYF.